This T cell receptor (beta chain) derives from a study of blood T cell repertoires in COVID-19 (dated by TCRdb to between 2020 and 2021). As for the study more broadly: Samples covering the acute and convalescent phases of COVID-19 were provided by collaborators in the United States, Italy and Spain. The prospective study material was composed of cDNA or gDNA derived from T cells, B-cell-depleted T cells, or PBMCs. Subjects who had been exposed to COVID-19, were actively infected with it, or had recovered from it provided the deeply sampled blood TCRbeta repertoires that made up the dataset. The repertoires were released in a freely available public database meant as a resource for research on the immune response to SARS-CoV-2. Samples were obtained from the ongoing ImmuneRACE study (first 160 participants) and from some 1,300 subjects provided by 6 global collaborators. Sample metadata almost always included a de-identified subject ID, COVID-19 status, age in years and sex. Where available, HLA class I and class II types were taken from metadata supplied by the sample provider and were not determined by assay-based typing. On the study overall, not on this receptor specifically: Clinical and demographic metadata were provided uncurated, with the amount varying by source and participant.

Counted from cysteine to phenylalanine, this CDR3 has 15 amino acids. Only CDR3 DNA is held: 45 bases, read in frame from base 1. From a lookup of the germline V gene, CDR1 and CDR2 are MGHRA and YSYEKL. V and J lose 0 bases and 7 bases, and a span of 16 bases separates them. This clone showed up just once. Its antigen remains undetermined. The record has no base qualities; no much larger clone is one base away. The immunoSEQ Assay, a bias-controlled multiplex PCR, was used to amplify TCRbeta CDR3 regions from genomic DNA. The original pipeline was this. The number of nucleated cells in each sample was estimated by amplification of reference gene primers within the assay. To quantify the absolute abundance of each unique TCRbeta CDR3 rearrangement, sequence reads were collapsed and filtered. Productive Simpson clonality was computed per sample as the square root of Simpson's diversity index over productive rearrangements. In TCRdb, the immuneACCESS table is reduced to in-frame sequences with V and J assigned. These tables do not hold every clone; where another copy was compared, an unresolved V gene accounts for under half, and the others remain unexplained. Clonal size and the V and J genes are those of that table, whereas D and trimming came from the DNA. In this sample the table shows tens of thousands of clones, roughly 82% of which occur a single time. The ten largest clones take up about 13% of the sample.

Whole blood was collected in K2EDTA tubes by collaborating institutions according to the institutions' own protocols. Collaborator samples were shipped for TCRbeta analysis as frozen whole blood, isolated PBMCs, or DNA extracted from either sample type. This TCR was recovered from a woman aged 80 or over with acute or convalescent COVID-19. The material sequenced was peripheral blood. The V and J segments used are TRBV4-1 and TRBJ2-7; the D gene is possibly TRBD1, with 5 bases matching. At the DNA level, the sequence is TGCGCCAGCAGCCAAGATCAGGCAGGGCGGTTTGAGCAGTACTTC. This gives the protein CASSQDQAGRFEQYF.